This TCR beta chain was captured in a study of blood T cells in healthy people across ages. Germline CDR1 and CDR2: SGHRS and YFSETQ. V was pared by 0 bases and J by 4 bases, with 24 bases between. The CDR3 has 19 amino acids. A J-beta primer mix and a sample-barcoded 5' primer were used in a second PCR of about 6 to 12 cycles. TCRdb re-derived calls from the 5' RACE reads in MiXCR, one entry per CDR3 protein. The sample lists about 1.1 million distinct CDR3 sequences, around two fifths occurring once. The origin of this receptor is a man in his late teens or twenties in good health. V and J are TRBV5-1 and TRBJ2-3; a weak D match, TRBD1 (6 bases). The sample comprised blood. This CDR3 reads CASSLGLSRGRKVADTQYF. The DNA of the CDR3 is TGCGCCAGCAGCTTGGGGTTGAGTAGGGGGAGAAAGGTTGCAGATACGCAGTATTTT.